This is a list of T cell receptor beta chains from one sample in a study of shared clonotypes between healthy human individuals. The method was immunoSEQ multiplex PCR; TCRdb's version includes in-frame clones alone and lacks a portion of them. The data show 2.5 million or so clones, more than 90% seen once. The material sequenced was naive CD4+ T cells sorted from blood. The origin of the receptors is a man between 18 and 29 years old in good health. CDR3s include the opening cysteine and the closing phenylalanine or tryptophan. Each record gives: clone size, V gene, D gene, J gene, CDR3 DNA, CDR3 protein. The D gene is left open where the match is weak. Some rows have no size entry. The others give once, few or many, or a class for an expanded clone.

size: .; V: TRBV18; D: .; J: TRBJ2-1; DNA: TGTGCCAGCTCACTGGGCATCGGGAATGAGCAGTTCTTC; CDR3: CASSLGIGNEQFF
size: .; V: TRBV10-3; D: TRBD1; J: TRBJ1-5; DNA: TGTGCCATCAGTGAGACAGGGGCGTATAGCAATCAGCCCCAGCATTTT; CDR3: CAISETGAYSNQPQHF
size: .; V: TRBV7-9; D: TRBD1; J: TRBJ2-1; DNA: TGTGCCAGCAGGGGACAGGCTTACAATGAGCAGTTCTTC; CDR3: CASRGQAYNEQFF
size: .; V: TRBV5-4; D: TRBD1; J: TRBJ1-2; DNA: TGTGCCAGCAGCCCCCAGACAGGGAGGGAAAACTATGGCTACACCTTC; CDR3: CASSPQTGRENYGYTF
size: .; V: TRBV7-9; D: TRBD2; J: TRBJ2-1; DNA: TGTGCCAGCAGCTTGGCCGGACTAGCTCCGAATGAGCAGTTCTTC; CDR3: CASSLAGLAPNEQFF
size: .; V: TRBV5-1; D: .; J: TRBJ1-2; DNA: TGCGCCAGCAGCTTGGAATACCGCGACTATGGCTACACCTTC; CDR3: CASSLEYRDYGYTF
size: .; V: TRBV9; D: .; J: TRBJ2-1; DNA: TGTGCCAGCAGCCCTTCCACCGAAGGGGCGTGGGATGAGCAGTTCTTC; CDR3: CASSPSTEGAWDEQFF
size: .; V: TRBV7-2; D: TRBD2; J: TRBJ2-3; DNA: TGTGCCAGCAGCTTGCCGGGACTAGCGGGCGGAAATACGCAGTATTTT; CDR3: CASSLPGLAGGNTQYF
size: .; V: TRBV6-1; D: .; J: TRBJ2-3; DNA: TGTGCCAGCAGTGAAAGCTGGGTCACAGATACGCAGTATTTT; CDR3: CASSESWVTDTQYF
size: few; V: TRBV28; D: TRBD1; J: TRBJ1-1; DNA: TGTGCCAGCATCCTAAGGGGACAGGAAGCTTTCTTT; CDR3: CASILRGQEAFF
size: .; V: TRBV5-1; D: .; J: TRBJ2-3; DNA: TGCGCCAGCAGCTTGGGCGGCTTGCGGGGCAGCACAGATACGCAGTATTTT; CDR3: CASSLGGLRGSTDTQYF
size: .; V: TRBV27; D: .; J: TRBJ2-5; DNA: TGTGCCAGCAGTTTATCGGCCCGGAGACAAGAGACCCAGTACTTC; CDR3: CASSLSARRQETQYF
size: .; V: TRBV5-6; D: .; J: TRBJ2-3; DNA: TGTGCCAGCAGCTTGGCCCTTAGGGCAACAGATACGCAGTATTTT; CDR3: CASSLALRATDTQYF
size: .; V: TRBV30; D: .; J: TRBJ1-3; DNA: TGTGCCTGGACCAATACGAGGACTCCTTACTACAGATTCTCTGGAAACACCATATATTTT; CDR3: CAWTNTRTPYYRFSGNTIYF
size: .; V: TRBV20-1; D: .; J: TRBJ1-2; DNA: TGCAGTCTGGGGACTTCGCAGCGCTACACCTTC; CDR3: CSLGTSQRYTF
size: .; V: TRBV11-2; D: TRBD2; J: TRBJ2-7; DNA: TGTGCCAGCAGCTTAGCGGGGGGTTTGATCGCCGAGCAGTACTTC; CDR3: CASSLAGGLIAEQYF
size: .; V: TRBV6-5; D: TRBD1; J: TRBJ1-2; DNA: TGTGCCAGCAGCAAAGCCGGGACAGGAAACTATGGCTACACCTTC; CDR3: CASSKAGTGNYGYTF
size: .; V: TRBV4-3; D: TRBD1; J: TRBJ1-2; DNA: TGCGCCAGCAGCCAAGACGCACTGGGCAGGACAGGGTCGAATGGCTACACCTTC; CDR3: CASSQDALGRTGSNGYTF
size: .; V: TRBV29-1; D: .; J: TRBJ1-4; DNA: TGCAGCGTTGGTCTAGGGGCCAATGAAAAACTGTTTTTT; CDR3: CSVGLGANEKLFF
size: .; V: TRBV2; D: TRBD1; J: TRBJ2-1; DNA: TGTGCCAGCACCTCGACAGGGATCAATGAGCAGTTCTTC; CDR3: CASTSTGINEQFF
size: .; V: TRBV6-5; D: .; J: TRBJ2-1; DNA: TGTGCCAGCAGTCCCGGGTATGAGCAGTTCTTC; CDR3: CASSPGYEQFF
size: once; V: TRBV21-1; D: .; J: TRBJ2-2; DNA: TGTGCCAGCATGAGGCAAACCGGGGAGCTGTTTTTT; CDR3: CASMRQTGELFF
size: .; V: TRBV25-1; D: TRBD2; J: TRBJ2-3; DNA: TGTGCCAGCAGTGAATGGGCGGGGGAAGCAGATACGCAGTATTTT; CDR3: CASSEWAGEADTQYF
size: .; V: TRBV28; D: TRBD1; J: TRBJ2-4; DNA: TGTGCCAGCAGACTTCGACAGGGGCCAGAGCACATTCAGTACTTC; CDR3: CASRLRQGPEHIQYF
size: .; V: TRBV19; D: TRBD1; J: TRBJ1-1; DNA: TGTGCCAGTAGTGCCGACAGGGGGCGCGGAAACACTGAAGCTTTCTTT; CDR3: CASSADRGRGNTEAFF
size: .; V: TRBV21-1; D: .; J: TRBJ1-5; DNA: TGTGCCAGCAGCAAAGTAGAGGGGCAGGCCAATCTGCCCCAGCATTTT; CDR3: CASSKVEGQANLPQHF
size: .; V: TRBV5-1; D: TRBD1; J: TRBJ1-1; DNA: TGCGCCAGCAGCTTGGGACAGGGGGCGCAAGCTTTCTTT; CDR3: CASSLGQGAQAFF
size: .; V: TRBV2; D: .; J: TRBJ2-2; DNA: TGTGCCAGCAGGGTTGGGGGGTCGAGCACCGGGGAGCTGTTTTTT; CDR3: CASRVGGSSTGELFF
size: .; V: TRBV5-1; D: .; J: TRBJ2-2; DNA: TGCGCCAGCAGCTCCCGGACGGGGAACACCGGGGAGCTGTTTTTT; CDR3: CASSSRTGNTGELFF
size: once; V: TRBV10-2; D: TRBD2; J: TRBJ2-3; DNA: TGCGCCAGCAGTGGGCCTTCTAGCGGGGGGCCCACAGATACGCAGTATTTT; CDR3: CASSGPSSGGPTDTQYF
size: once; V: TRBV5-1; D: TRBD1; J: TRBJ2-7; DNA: TGCGCCAGCAGCTCCGCCGGGACAGGACCCTACGAGCAGTACTTC; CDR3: CASSSAGTGPYEQYF
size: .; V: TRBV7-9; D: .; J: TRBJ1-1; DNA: TGTGCCAGCAGTTTACAGGGGAACACTGAAGCTTTCTTT; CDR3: CASSLQGNTEAFF
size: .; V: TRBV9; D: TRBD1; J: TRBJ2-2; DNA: TGTGCCAGCAGCGTAGGGACAGGGGGCGCAACCGGGGAGCTGTTTTTT; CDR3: CASSVGTGGATGELFF
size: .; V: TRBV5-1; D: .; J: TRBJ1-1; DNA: TGCGCCAGCAGCCCGGGGGAGGTGAACACTGAAGCTTTCTTT; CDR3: CASSPGEVNTEAFF
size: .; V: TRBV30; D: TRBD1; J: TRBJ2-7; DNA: TGTGCCTGGAACGACAGGGCCTACGAGCAGTACTTC; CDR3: CAWNDRAYEQYF
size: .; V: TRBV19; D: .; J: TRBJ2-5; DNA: TGTGCCAGTAGTCCACGCCGGCCAGGGTTCCAAGAGACCCAGTACTTC; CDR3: CASSPRRPGFQETQYF